These 30 T cell receptor beta chains were all obtained from the same sample, sequenced in a study of persistence of HIV-infected CD4 T cells. These receptors' antigens are unknown. Cells were stimulated with CMV-infected fibroblast lysates at around 9.1 ug/mL. CD40L-negative CD69-negative CD45RO-high memory CD4+ T cells were sorted as populations depleted of antigen-responding cells. The immunoSEQ assay was version 4, run in survey mode. TCRdb's table, derived via immunoSEQ multiplex PCR, lists solely in-frame clones and lacks some. The table lists fewer than 40,000 clones, roughly four fifths of them singletons. Sample: CD4+ T cells sorted from PBMCs after roughly 17-hour stimulation, taken from a patient who received antiretroviral therapy. Receptors were obtained from an adult man with HIV who was CMV-seropositive.

In this sample, this clone turned up once. The chain employs TRBV7-2 and TRBJ2-7; TRBD1 matches 8 bases. CDR3 length: 15 amino acids. V was clipped by 5 bases and J by 2 bases; unmatched bases: 8. Looked up from germline, CDR1 is SGHTA and CDR2 is FQGNSA. CDR3 protein: CASSVGQGNAYEQYF. CDR3 coding DNA: TGTGCCAGCAGCGTCGGACAGGGAAACGCCTACGAGCAGTACTTC.

The table lists this clone with a few counts. V is TRBV2 and J is TRBJ1-5, with a possible D match to TRBD1 (5 bases). The CDR3 is 12 amino acids. The V gene lost 7 bases and the J gene lost 5 bases, with 9 bases spanning the gap. Germline CDR1 and CDR2: SNHLY and FYNNEI. CDR3 region: CASTTGDQPQHF. In DNA, the CDR3 is TGTGCCAGCACCACGGGGGATCAGCCCCAGCATTTT.

This chain links TRBV7-8 with TRBJ2-7; perhaps TRBD1 as D (5 bases). V was cut by 1 base and J by 6 bases, with 10 bases left in between. Germline V gene lookup returns CDR1 SGHVS and CDR2 FQNEAQ. This CDR3 is built from 13 residues. The CDR3 DNA follows: TGTGCCAGCAGCTTAGGGCGCCAGGGCGAGCAGTACTTC. The encoded protein is CASSLGRQGEQYF. Filled out from reference TRBV7-8 and TRBJ2-7, the complete variable domain reads GAGVSQSPRYKVAKRGQDVALRCDPISGHVSLFWYQQALGQGPEFLTYFQNEAQLDKSGLPSDRFFAERPEGSVSTLKIQRTQQEDSAVYLCASSLGRQGEQYFGPGTRLTVT.

This clone occurred a few times. CDR3 sequence (DNA): TGTGCCAGCAGCTTATCACAATCAGGGAGCACTGAAGCTTTCTTT. This gives the protein CASSLSQSGSTEAFF. The J gene is TRBJ1-1, the V gene TRBV7-9, with D perhaps TRBD1 (5 bases). Germline-derived CDR1 and CDR2 are SEHNR and FQNEAQ (reference sequence). The length of the CDR3 is 15 residues. Trimming removed 2 bases from V and 4 bases from J, with 14 bases in between.

The chain joins TRBV2 to TRBJ1-5, with D perhaps matching TRBD1 (5 bases). V was shortened by 6 bases and J by 4 bases, with 10 bases between the two germline ends. The CDR3 covers 13 residues. CDR1 and CDR2 from the germline V gene are SNHLY and FYNNEI. The CDR3 nucleotides are TGTGCCAGCAGGCAGGGAACTAATCAGCCCCAGCATTTT. This codes for CASRQGTNQPQHF.

About this clone: At one boundary the junction diverges from the germline segment, which might be a read error. This chain joins TRBV5-5 and TRBJ2-7, with D possibly being TRBD1 or TRBD2 (5 bases each). This CDR3 contains 18 residues. Germline V gives CDR1 SGHKS, CDR2 YYEKEE (reference sequence). In DNA form, the CDR3 reads TGTGCCAGCAGGTTGGACCACGGGGCACCCACCTCATCTTACGAGCAGTACTTC. Translation gives CASRLDHGAPTSSYEQYF.

For the CDR3, the DNA is TGTGCCTCCACCTCGGCAGTCTCCTACGAGCAGTACTTC. Translating it yields CASTSAVSYEQYF. J is TRBJ2-7 and V is TRBV30; no definite D call. This CDR3 comprises 13 residues. Germline values: CDR1 GTSNPN, CDR2 SVGIG (reference sequence). V was pared by 7 bases and J by 0 bases, with 13 bases between.

The chain has TRBV10-3 and TRBJ2-7; TRBD2 might be the D (6 bases). The V and J ends lost 11 bases and 0 bases respectively, with 11 bases between them. This CDR3 spans 12 amino acids. Germline V gives CDR1 ENHRY, CDR2 SYGVKD. Here the CDR3 DNA reads TGTGCCGCGGGACGTAGCTCCTACGAGCAGTACTTC. It encodes CAAGRSSYEQYF.

Here the CDR3 DNA reads TGCAGCGCAACAGGGGGCCTCTCTGGAAACACCATATATTTT. It specifies CSATGGLSGNTIYF. The chain employs TRBV29-1 and TRBJ1-3; 9 nucleotides line up with TRBD1. The CDR3 runs 14 residues. With V trimmed by 7 bases and J by 0 bases, 4 bases remained unmatched. The germline CDR1 and CDR2 sequences are SQVTM and ANQGSEA.

The rearrangement links TRBV2 to TRBJ2-4, with 8 bases aligning to TRBD1. CDR3 length: 16 amino acids. CDR1 is SNHLY and CDR2 is FYNNEI in the germline V gene. V lost 3 bases to trimming and J lost 6 bases; unmatched junction nucleotides: 10. The CDR3 region is CASSEAGRGRGNIQYF. The CDR3 DNA reads as TGTGCCAGCAGTGAGGCGGGCAGGGGGCGGGGAAACATTCAGTACTTC.

The V call is TRBV29-1, the J call TRBJ1-1; D not resolved. The CDR3 totals 12 residues. Looked up from germline, CDR1 is SQVTM and CDR2 is ANQGSEA. V dropped 1 base and J dropped 1 base, with 4 bases sitting between them. The CDR3: CSVEVGNTEAFF. DNA of the CDR3: TGCAGCGTTGAAGTTGGGAACACTGAAGCTTTCTTT.

This sequence joins TRBV10-3 and TRBJ1-6; 9 positions agree with TRBD1. The CDR3 is 15 amino acids. Unmatched junction bases numbered 11, after V lost 6 bases and J lost 11 bases. Looked up from germline, CDR1 is ENHRY and CDR2 is SYGVKD. CDR3 sequence reads: CAIRVSTGGVAPLHF. CDR3 DNA: TGTGCCATCAGGGTATCGACAGGGGGAGTTGCACCCCTCCACTTT.

The V gene is TRBV4-1, the J gene TRBJ2-2, with 7 bases fitting TRBD1. With V trimmed by 4 bases and J by 1 base, 6 bases remained unmatched. The CDR3 is made up of 16 amino acids. In germline, CDR1 is MGHRA, CDR2 YSYEKL. CDR3 region: CASSRHRGQNTGELFF. CDR3 sequence (DNA): TGCGCCAGCAGCCGTCACAGGGGACAGAACACCGGGGAGCTGTTTTTT.

The genes are TRBV5-1 and TRBJ2-7; D possibly matches TRBD1 or TRBD2 (5 bases each). The V end lost 2 bases, the J end lost 1 base, and 13 bases lay between the germline ends. The CDR3 contains 15 residues. Germline V lookup: CDR1 SGHRS, CDR2 YFSETQ. The CDR3 reads CASSLLGTASYEQYF. The CDR3 nucleotides read TGCGCCAGCAGCTTACTTGGGACGGCGTCCTACGAGCAGTACTTC.

The genes are TRBV3-1 (or the pseudogene TRBV3-2) and TRBJ1-2, with TRBD1 identical over 7 bases. The germline V gene encodes CDR1 LGHDT and CDR2 YNNKEL (reference sequence). J lost 8 bases, V lost 1 base, and 4 bases had no gene match. This CDR3 has 13 residues. The CDR3 DNA is TGTGCCAGCAGCCAAGGACAGGGACGCGGCTACACCTTC. This sequence encodes CASSQGQGRGYTF.

This chain uses TRBV7-7 with TRBJ2-5; TRBD2 is a possible D gene (6 bases). The V end was cut by 1 base, the J end by 5 bases, with 14 bases between. There are 15 residues in the CDR3. The germline V gene encodes CDR1 SSHAT and CDR2 FNYEAQ (reference sequence). The CDR3 coding sequence is TGTGCCAGCAGCTTAGGGCAGGGAGGCTGGGAGACCCAGTACTTC. Its protein is CASSLGQGGWETQYF. Full variable domain (outside the CDR3, taken from reference TRBV7-7 and TRBJ2-5): GAGVSQSPRYKVTKRGQDVTLRCDPISSHATLYWYQQALGQGPEFLTYFNYEAQPDKSGLPSDRFSAERPEGSISTLTIQRTEQRDSAMYRCASSLGQGGWETQYFGPGTRLLVL.

The genes are TRBV9 and TRBJ1-2, with 10 bases lining up with TRBD1. The trim removed 4 bases at V and 8 bases at J, leaving 14 bases unmatched. The CDR3 is made up of 16 amino acids. Looked up from germline, CDR1 is SGDLS and CDR2 is YYNGEE. DNA of the CDR3: TGTGCCAGCAGCCCCCGGGACAGGGGATCTTGGGACGGCTACACCTTC. This encodes CASSPRDRGSWDGYTF.

This rearrangement joins TRBV29-1 to TRBJ1-1; 7 bases align to TRBD1. Trimming at V came to 8 bases and at J to 0 bases, leaving 9 bases not matched to a gene. CDR1 and CDR2 (germline): SQVTM, ANQGSEA. CDR3 size: 14 residues. The CDR3 nucleotides read TGCAGCTCCCGGACAGGCGGGATGAACACTGAAGCTTTCTTT. Residues: CSSRTGGMNTEAFF.

The chain has TRBV30 and TRBJ2-1; D tentatively fits TRBD1 or TRBD2 (6 bases each). The V gene's germline CDR1 is GTSNPN and CDR2 SVGIG (reference sequence). CDR3 length: 16 amino acids. Deletions cut 0 bases from V and 0 bases from J, with 12 bases between. DNA for the CDR3: TGTGCCTGGAGTGTACGGGGGCTAAGCTCCTACAATGAGCAGTTCTTC. The encoded protein is CAWSVRGLSSYNEQFF.

The rearrangement uses TRBV6-2 or TRBV6-3 and TRBJ1-2, with D possibly TRBD1 on 6 matching bases. V lost 5 bases and J 4 bases, leaving 14 bases between the germline ends. The CDR3 runs to 14 residues. CDR1 is MNHEY and CDR2 is SVGEGT in the germline V gene. CDR3 amino acids: CASSAMGQVYGYTF. The DNA of the CDR3 is TGTGCCAGCAGTGCGATGGGACAAGTCTATGGCTACACCTTC.

The chain combines TRBV30 with TRBJ2-5; a weak D match, TRBD2 (6 bases). Trimming pared 4 bases from V and 3 bases from J, leaving 9 bases between. The length of the CDR3 is 12 residues. Looked up from germline, CDR1 is GTSNPN and CDR2 is SVGIG (reference sequence). As DNA, the CDR3 is TGTGCCTGGATGGGGGGAGAAGAGACCCAGTACTTC. It is translated as CAWMGGEETQYF.

The V and J genes are TRBV30 and TRBJ1-5; the D gene is possibly TRBD1 (6 bases). Germline assignment: CDR1 GTSNPN and CDR2 SVGIG (reference sequence). The ends were cut back, 0 bases at V and 7 bases at J, with 10 bases in the middle. This CDR3 comprises 13 residues. The CDR3 nucleotides are TGTGCCTGGAGTGTTGATGGGGGCCAGCCCCAGCATTTT. It encodes CAWSVDGGQPQHF.

The CDR3 nucleotides are TGTGCCAGCAGTTTAAAAGGGGGTGACAGGTTTGCAATCAAACCCCAGCATTTT. Residues: CASSLKGGDRFAIKPQHF. This rearrangement joins TRBV28 to TRBJ1-5, with D possibly TRBD1 on 6 matching bases. The CDR3 totals 18 residues. V lost 2 bases to trimming and J lost 10 bases, with 27 bases between them. From germline, CDR1 is MDHEN and CDR2 SYDVKM.

The chain couples TRBV5-6 to TRBJ1-4; no definite D call. The germline CDR1 and CDR2 sequences are SGHDT and YYEEEE. This CDR3 region has 15 residues. Trimming took off 0 bases at V and 5 bases at J, with 11 bases between the two ends. The CDR3 protein is CASSLGPGWNEKLFF. CDR3 sequence (DNA): TGTGCCAGCAGCTTGGGCCCAGGCTGGAATGAAAAACTGTTTTTT.

V gene TRBV5-6 combines with J gene TRBJ1-2; the match to TRBD1 covers 9 bases. Germline V gene sequence: CDR1 SGHDT, CDR2 YYEEEE. The CDR3 is 16 amino acids. V was pared by 2 bases and J by 5 bases, with 10 bases of the junction left unmatched. CDR3 protein: CASSFSGTGNTYGYTF. The CDR3, as DNA: TGTGCCAGCAGCTTTTCCGGGACAGGGAATACTTATGGCTACACCTTC.

This clone has only a few counts. The chain employs TRBV12-3 or TRBV12-4 and TRBJ2-5, with 8 bases that match TRBD2. CDR3 length: 13 amino acids. V dropped 6 bases and J dropped 4; count of bases not matched to a gene: 4. CDR3 DNA sequence: TGTGCCAGCAGCCTTAGCGGGGTAGAGACCCAGTACTTC. Amino acids: CASSLSGVETQYF.

The CDR3 sequence: CASTPPGRDTYEQYF. In nucleotides, the CDR3 is TGTGCCAGCACCCCCCCAGGGAGAGACACCTACGAGCAGTACTTC. The chain is built from TRBV6-1 and TRBJ2-7; D could derive from TRBD1 or TRBD2 (5 bases each). The germline V and J ends were trimmed by 7 bases and 2 bases, with 18 bases remaining between them. The germline gives CDR1 MNHNS, CDR2 SASEGT. This CDR3 region has 15 residues.

The rearrangement links TRBV18 to TRBJ1-2, with D possibly being TRBD1 (6 bases). This CDR3 spans 14 amino acids. Trimming took off 3 bases at V and 10 bases at J, with 18 bases between the two ends. Germline values: CDR1 KGHSH, CDR2 LQKENI. The CDR3 coding sequence is TGTGCCAGCTCACCGCGTACAGGGCCCATGGACTACACCTTC. Encoded protein: CASSPRTGPMDYTF.

The chain uses TRBV5-1 and TRBJ1-1; 11 positions agree with TRBD1. The J segment lost 4 bases and the V segment lost 4 bases, leaving 6 bases of the junction unmatched. CDR1 SGHRS and CDR2 YFSETQ come from the germline V gene. The CDR3 spans 15 residues. The CDR3 DNA reads TGCGCCAGCAGCACAGGACAGGGGGCGGGCACTGAAGCTTTCTTT. This sequence encodes CASSTGQGAGTEAFF.

This clone was counted a single time. This chain links TRBV5-4 with TRBJ2-5; 8 bases map to TRBD1. The CDR3 covers 14 residues. The germline CDR1 and CDR2 sequences are SGHNT and YYREEE (reference sequence). J gave up 5 bases and V 3 bases, and 6 bases lay outside the gene matches. The CDR3 spells CASSSPGTGETQYF. The CDR3 nucleotides are TGTGCCAGCAGCTCCCCCGGGACAGGCGAGACCCAGTACTTC. The variable domain in full, with the rest retrieved from reference TRBV5-4 and TRBJ2-5, is ETGVTQSPTHLIKTRGQQVTLRCSSQSGHNTVSWYQQALGQGPQFIFQYYREEENGRGNFPPRFSGLQFPNYSSELNVNALELDDSALYLCASSSPGTGETQYFGPGTRLLVL.